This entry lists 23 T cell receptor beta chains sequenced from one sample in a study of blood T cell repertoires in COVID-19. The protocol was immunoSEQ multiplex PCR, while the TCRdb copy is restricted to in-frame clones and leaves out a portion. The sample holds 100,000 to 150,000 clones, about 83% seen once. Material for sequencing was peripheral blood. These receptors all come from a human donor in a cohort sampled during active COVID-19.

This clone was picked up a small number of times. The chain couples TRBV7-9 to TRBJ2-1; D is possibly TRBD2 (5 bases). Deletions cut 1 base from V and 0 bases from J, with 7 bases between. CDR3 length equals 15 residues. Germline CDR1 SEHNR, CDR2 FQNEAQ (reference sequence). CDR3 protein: CASSLGGLSYNEQFF. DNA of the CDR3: TGTGCCAGCAGCTTAGGAGGACTCTCCTACAATGAGCAGTTCTTC.

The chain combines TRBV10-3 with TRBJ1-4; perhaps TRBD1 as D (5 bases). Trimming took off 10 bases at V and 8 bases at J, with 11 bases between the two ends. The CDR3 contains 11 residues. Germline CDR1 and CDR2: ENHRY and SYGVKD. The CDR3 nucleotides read TGTGCCACCGCTAAGGGGGAAAAACTGTTTTTT. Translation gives CATAKGEKLFF.

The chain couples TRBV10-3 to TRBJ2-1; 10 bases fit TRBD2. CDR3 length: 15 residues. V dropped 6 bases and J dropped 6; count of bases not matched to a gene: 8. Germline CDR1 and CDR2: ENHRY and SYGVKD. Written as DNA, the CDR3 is TGTGCCATCAGCGAGCGGGAGGGAATCCCCAATGAGCAGTTCTTC. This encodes CAISEREGIPNEQFF.

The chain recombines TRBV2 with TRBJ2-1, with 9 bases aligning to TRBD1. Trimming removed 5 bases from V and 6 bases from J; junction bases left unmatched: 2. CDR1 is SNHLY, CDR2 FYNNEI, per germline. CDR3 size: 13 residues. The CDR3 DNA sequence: TGTGCCAGCAGTAAGGACAGGGGCAATGAGCAGTTCTTC. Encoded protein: CASSKDRGNEQFF.

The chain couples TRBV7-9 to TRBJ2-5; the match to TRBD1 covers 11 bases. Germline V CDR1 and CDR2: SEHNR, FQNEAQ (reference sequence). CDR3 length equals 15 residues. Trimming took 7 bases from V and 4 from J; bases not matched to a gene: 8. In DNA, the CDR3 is TGTGCCAGCAACTCGGGGACAGGGGGGGCAGAGACCCAGTACTTC. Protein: CASNSGTGGAETQYF.

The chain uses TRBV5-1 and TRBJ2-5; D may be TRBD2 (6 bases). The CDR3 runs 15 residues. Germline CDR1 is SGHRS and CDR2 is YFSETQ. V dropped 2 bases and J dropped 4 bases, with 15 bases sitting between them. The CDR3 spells CASSLGGSWGETQYF. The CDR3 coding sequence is TGCGCCAGCAGCTTAGGAGGGAGTTGGGGAGAGACCCAGTACTTC.

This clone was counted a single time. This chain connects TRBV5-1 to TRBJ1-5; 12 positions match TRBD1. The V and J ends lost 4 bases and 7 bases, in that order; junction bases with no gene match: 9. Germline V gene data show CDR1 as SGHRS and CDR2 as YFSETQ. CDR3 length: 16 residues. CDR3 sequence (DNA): TGCGCCAGCAGCGCAATGGGACAGGGGGCGCCCCAGCCCCAGCATTTT. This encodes CASSAMGQGAPQPQHF.

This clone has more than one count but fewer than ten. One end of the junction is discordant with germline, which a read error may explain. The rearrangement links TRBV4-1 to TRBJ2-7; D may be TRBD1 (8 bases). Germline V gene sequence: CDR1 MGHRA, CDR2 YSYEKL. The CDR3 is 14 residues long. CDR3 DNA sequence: TGCGCCAGCAGTCAAGGGGGAGGGACAGGTGGGCAGTACTTC. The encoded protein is CASSQGGGTGGQYF.

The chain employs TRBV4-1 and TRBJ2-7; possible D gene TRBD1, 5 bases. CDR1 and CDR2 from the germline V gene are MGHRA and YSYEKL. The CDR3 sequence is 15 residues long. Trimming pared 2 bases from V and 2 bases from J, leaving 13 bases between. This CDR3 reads CASSQQGDNTYEQYF. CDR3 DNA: TGCGCCAGCAGCCAACAAGGGGATAATACCTACGAGCAGTACTTC.

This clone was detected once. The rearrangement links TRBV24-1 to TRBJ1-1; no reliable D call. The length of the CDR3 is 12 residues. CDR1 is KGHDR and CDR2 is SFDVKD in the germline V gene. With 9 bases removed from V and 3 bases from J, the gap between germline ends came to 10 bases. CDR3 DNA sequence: TGTGCCACCCCACGGAGGGACACTGAAGCTTTCTTT. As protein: CATPRRDTEAFF.

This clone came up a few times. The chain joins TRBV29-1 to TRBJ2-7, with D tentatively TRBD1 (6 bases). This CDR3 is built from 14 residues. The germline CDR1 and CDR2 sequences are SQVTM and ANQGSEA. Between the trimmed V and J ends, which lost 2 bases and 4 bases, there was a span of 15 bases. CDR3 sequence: CSVESRGRGYEQYF. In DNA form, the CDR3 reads TGCAGCGTTGAATCCAGGGGTCGTGGGTACGAGCAGTACTTC.

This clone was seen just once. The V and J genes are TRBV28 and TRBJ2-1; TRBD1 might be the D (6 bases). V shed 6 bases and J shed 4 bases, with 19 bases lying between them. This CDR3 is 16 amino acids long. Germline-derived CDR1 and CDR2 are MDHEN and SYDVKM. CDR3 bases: TGTGCCAGCAGCCCCGTTGAGGGGGATCTTTACAATGAGCAGTTCTTC. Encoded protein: CASSPVEGDLYNEQFF. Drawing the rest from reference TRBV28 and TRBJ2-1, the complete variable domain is DVKVTQSSRYLVKRTGEKVFLECVQDMDHENMFWYRQDPGLGLRLIYFSYDVKMKEKGDIPEGYSVSREKKERFSLILESASTNQTSMYLCASSPVEGDLYNEQFFGPGTRLTVL.

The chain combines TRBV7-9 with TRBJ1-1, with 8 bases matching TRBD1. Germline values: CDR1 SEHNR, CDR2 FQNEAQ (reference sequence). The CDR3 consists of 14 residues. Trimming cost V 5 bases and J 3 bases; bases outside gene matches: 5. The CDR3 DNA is TGTGCCAGCAGCCCCGCGACAGGGGACACTGAAGCTTTCTTT. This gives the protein CASSPATGDTEAFF.

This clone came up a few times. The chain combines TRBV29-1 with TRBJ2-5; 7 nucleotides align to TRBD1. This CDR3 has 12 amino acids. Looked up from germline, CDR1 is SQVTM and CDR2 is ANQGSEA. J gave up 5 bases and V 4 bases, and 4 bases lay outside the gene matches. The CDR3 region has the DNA TGCAGCGTTGTCAGACAGGGCGAGACCCAGTACTTC. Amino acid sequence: CSVVRQGETQYF.

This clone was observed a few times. DNA for the CDR3: TGTGCCAGCTCACCACTCGACAGGGGGCGGGTTGAAGCTTTCTTT. Protein sequence: CASSPLDRGRVEAFF. This chain links TRBV18 with TRBJ1-1, with 10 bases that match TRBD1. The germline V gene has CDR1 KGHSH and CDR2 LQKENI. There are 15 residues in the CDR3. J lost 7 bases, V lost 1 base, and 6 bases had no gene match.

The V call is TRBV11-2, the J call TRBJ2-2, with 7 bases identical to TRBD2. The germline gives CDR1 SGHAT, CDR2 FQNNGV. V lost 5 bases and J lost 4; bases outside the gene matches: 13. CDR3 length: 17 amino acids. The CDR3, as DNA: TGTGCCAGCAGCCCGCGAGGCGGACTAGTCCCCACCGGGGAGCTGTTTTTT. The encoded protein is CASSPRGGLVPTGELFF.

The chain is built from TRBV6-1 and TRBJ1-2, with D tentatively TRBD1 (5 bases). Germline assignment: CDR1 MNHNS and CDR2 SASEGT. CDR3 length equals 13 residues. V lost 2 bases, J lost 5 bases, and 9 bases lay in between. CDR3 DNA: TGTGCCAGCAGTGAAAGACAGCCTTATGGCTACACCTTC. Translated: CASSERQPYGYTF.

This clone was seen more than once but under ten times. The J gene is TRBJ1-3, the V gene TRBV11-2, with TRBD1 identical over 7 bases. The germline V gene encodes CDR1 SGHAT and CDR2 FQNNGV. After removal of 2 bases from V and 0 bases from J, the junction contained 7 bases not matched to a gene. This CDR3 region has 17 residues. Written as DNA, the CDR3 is TGTGCCAGCAGCTTAACCTCAACAGGGGACTCTGGAAACACCATATATTTT. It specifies CASSLTSTGDSGNTIYF.

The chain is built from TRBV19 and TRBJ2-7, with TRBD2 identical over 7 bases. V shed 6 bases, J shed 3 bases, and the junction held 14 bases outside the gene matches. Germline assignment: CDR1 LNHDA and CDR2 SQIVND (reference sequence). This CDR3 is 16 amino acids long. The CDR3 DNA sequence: TGTGCCAGTAGGTCGGTTGCGGGAGACAGCGACTACGAGCAGTACTTC. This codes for CASRSVAGDSDYEQYF.

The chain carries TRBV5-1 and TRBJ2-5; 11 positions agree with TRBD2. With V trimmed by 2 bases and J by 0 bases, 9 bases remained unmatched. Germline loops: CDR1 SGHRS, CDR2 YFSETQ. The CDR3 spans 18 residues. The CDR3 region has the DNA TGCGCCAGCAGCTTAGGTCTAGCGGGAGGACCGTACCAAGAGACCCAGTACTTC. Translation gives CASSLGLAGGPYQETQYF.

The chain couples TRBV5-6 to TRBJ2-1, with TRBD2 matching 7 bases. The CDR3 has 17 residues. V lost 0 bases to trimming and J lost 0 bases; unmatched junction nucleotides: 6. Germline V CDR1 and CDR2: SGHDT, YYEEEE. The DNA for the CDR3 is TGTGCCAGCAGCTTGGTGGAGGGAGGGCCCTCCTACAATGAGCAGTTCTTC. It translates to CASSLVEGGPSYNEQFF.

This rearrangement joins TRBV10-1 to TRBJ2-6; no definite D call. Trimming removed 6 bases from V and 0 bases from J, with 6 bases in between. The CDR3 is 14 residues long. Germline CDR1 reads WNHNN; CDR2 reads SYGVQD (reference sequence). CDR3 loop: CASSDTSGANVLTF. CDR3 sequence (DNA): TGCGCCAGCAGCGACACCTCTGGGGCCAACGTCCTGACTTTC.

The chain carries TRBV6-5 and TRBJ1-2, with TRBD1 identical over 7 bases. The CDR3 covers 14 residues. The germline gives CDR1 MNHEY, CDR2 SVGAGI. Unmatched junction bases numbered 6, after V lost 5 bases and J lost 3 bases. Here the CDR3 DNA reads TGTGCCAGCAGTACCGGGACAGATTACTATGGCTACACCTTC. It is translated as CASSTGTDYYGYTF.